Listed here are 13 T cell receptor beta chains from one sample, sequenced in a study of Ad26.COV2.S vaccination and SARS-CoV-2 variants. Libraries were prepared by immunoSEQ multiplex PCR; TCRdb keeps only in-frame clonotypes and omits some of them. Of about 350,000 clones listed, about 86% are singletons. Noted treatment: about 20 received Ad26.COV2.S at low or high dose, single or two shots; about 5 received placebo; per-sample allocation not given. On day 63 after the first injection, vaccine and placebo recipients gave samples. Source: peripheral blood, taken in a trial of Ad26.COV2.S vaccine versus placebo. These receptors originate from a person between 18 and 59 years old who received the Ad26.COV2.S COVID-19 vaccine or a placebo.

This clone was observed a few times. This rearrangement joins TRBV12-2 to TRBJ2-7. TRBV12-2 is classified as a pseudogene. The CDR3 has 14 residues. CDR3 nucleotide sequence: TGTGCAAGTCGCTTAGGACCCAGATCCTACGAGCAGTACTTC. Translated: CASRLGPRSYEQYF.

The V call is TRBV7-2, the J call TRBJ1-5; TRBD1 matches 9 bases. Trimming removed 5 bases from V and 7 bases from J; junction bases left unmatched: 6. This CDR3 contains 14 residues. Per the germline V gene, CDR1 is SGHTA and CDR2 is FQGNSA. The CDR3 is CASSAGTGRQPQHF. Written as DNA, the CDR3 is TGTGCCAGCAGCGCCGGGACAGGGCGGCAGCCCCAGCATTTT.

This chain joins TRBV3-1 (or the pseudogene TRBV3-2) and TRBJ1-1, with D hard to call. The germline CDR1 and CDR2 sequences are LGHDT and YNNKEL (reference sequence). Trimming removed 4 bases at V and 2 bases at J, with 8 bases between. The CDR3 sequence is 13 residues long. The CDR3 DNA is TGTGCCAGCAGCCCCCGTTTAAACACTGAAGCTTTCTTT. Its protein is CASSPRLNTEAFF.

The chain carries TRBV19 and TRBJ2-7; weak D call: TRBD1 (7 bases). The CDR3 loop spans 15 amino acids. The V gene lost 3 bases and the J gene lost 1 base, with 13 bases spanning the gap. Germline lookup yields CDR1 LNHDA and CDR2 SQIVND (reference sequence). In DNA, the CDR3 is TGTGCCAGTAGTATTGGAGGGGGCTCATCCTACGAGCAGTACTTC. Translation gives CASSIGGGSSYEQYF.

This chain connects TRBV5-8 to TRBJ2-7, with D possibly being TRBD2 (6 bases). V lost 0 bases and J 7 bases, leaving 17 bases between the germline ends. Germline-derived CDR1 and CDR2 are SGHTS and YDEGEE. This CDR3 has 15 residues. Here the CDR3 reads CASSLGARPRGEQYF. The CDR3, as DNA: TGTGCCAGCAGCTTGGGCGCGCGACCCCGGGGGGAGCAGTACTTC. Filled out from reference TRBV5-8 and TRBJ2-7, the complete variable domain reads EAGVTQSPTHLIKTRGQQATLRCSPISGHTSVYWYQQALGLGLQFLLWYDEGEERNRGNFPPRFSGRQFPNYSSELNVNALELEDSALYLCASSLGARPRGEQYFGPGTRLTVT.

The rearrangement uses TRBV19 and TRBJ1-6; D possibly corresponds to TRBD1 (5 bases). V was pared by 6 bases and J by 10 bases, with 16 bases between. CDR1 LNHDA and CDR2 SQIVND come from the germline V gene (reference sequence). The CDR3 contains 14 residues. The CDR3 reads CASSNQGEGSPLHF. The CDR3 DNA follows: TGTGCCAGTAGCAACCAGGGCGAGGGATCACCCCTCCACTTT.

This chain uses TRBV5-1 with TRBJ1-2; 11 bases are a match to TRBD1. Germline values: CDR1 SGHRS, CDR2 YFSETQ. The CDR3 loop spans 14 amino acids. V dropped 3 bases and J dropped 4; count of bases not matched to a gene: 2. CDR3 loop: CASSWTGGGYGYTF. As DNA, the CDR3 is TGCGCCAGCAGCTGGACAGGGGGCGGCTATGGCTACACCTTC.

The chain joins TRBV2 to TRBJ1-5; 7 bases match TRBD1. Per germline, CDR1 SNHLY and CDR2 FYNNEI. This CDR3 comprises 14 residues. V shed 6 bases, J shed 2 bases, and the junction held 4 bases outside the gene matches. The CDR3 is CASSFGQGNQPQHF. The CDR3 DNA follows: TGTGCCAGCAGCTTCGGACAGGGCAATCAGCCCCAGCATTTT. Drawing the rest from reference TRBV2 and TRBJ1-5, the complete variable domain is EPEVTQTPSHQVTQMGQEVILRCVPISNHLYFYWYRQILGQKVEFLVSFYNNEISEKSEIFDDQFSVERPDGSNFTLKIRSTKLEDSAMYFCASSFGQGNQPQHFGDGTRLSIL.

For the CDR3, the DNA is TGTGCCAGCAGGGGGGACAGGGACGGGACCTATGGCTACACCTTC. As protein: CASRGDRDGTYGYTF. The chain links TRBV6-5 to TRBJ1-2; 9 positions agree with TRBD1. Germline CDR1 MNHEY, CDR2 SVGAGI. Losses at the gene ends were 6 bases for V and 4 bases for J; bases not matched to a gene: 9. The CDR3 runs 15 residues.

This clone came up once. The chain is built from TRBV7-9 and TRBJ2-1; 14 bases fit TRBD2. CDR3 length: 16 residues. V lost 5 bases, J lost 7 bases, and 7 bases stayed unmatched. The germline V gene encodes CDR1 SEHNR and CDR2 FQNEAQ (reference sequence). The CDR3: CASSRLAGGAKNEQFF. The CDR3 nucleotides are TGTGCCAGCAGCAGACTAGCGGGAGGGGCCAAGAATGAGCAGTTCTTC.

The CDR3 nucleotides read TGTGCCACCAGTGACCATGGGACTAGTGGGGAGACCCAGTACTTC. This encodes CATSDHGTSGETQYF. The V call is TRBV24-1, the J call TRBJ2-5; 8 nucleotides align to TRBD2. Germline V gives CDR1 KGHDR, CDR2 SFDVKD. The CDR3 sequence is 15 residues long. V was pared by 4 bases and J by 5 bases, with 8 bases of the junction left unmatched.

This sequence joins TRBV19 and TRBJ1-2; D may be TRBD1 (5 bases). The CDR3 totals 12 residues. The V end was cut by 2 bases, the J end by 8 bases, with 9 bases between. The germline CDR1 and CDR2 sequences are LNHDA and SQIVND (reference sequence). DNA of the CDR3: TGTGCCAGTAGTATACAGGGAGGAGGCTACACCTTC. This sequence encodes CASSIQGGGYTF.

The V and J genes are TRBV27 and TRBJ2-3; a weak D match, TRBD1 (5 bases). Trimming left V 5 bases short and J 4 bases short, with 13 bases between. Looked up from germline, CDR1 is MNHEY and CDR2 is SMNVEV (reference sequence). The CDR3 has 14 amino acids. The CDR3 sequence is CASSAQGWADTQYF. For the CDR3, the DNA is TGTGCCAGCAGTGCTCAGGGTTGGGCAGATACGCAGTATTTT.